A selection of T cell receptor beta chains follows, all from one sample in a study of type 1 regulatory T cells. For these receptors, no antigen is known. One entry per CDR3 protein, called by TCRdb with MiXCR from the reads. The data hold over 55,000 distinct CDR3 sequences, with about 60% observed a single time. The sequenced material came from cultured T cells, either the whole culture or a sorted T cell fraction (not recorded which). These receptors came from a human donor in good health. The CDR3 runs from the conserved cysteine through the conserved F or W. Fields, in order: V gene, CDR3 protein.

v_call: TRBV24-1; cdr3_aa: CATSEHGPNYGYTF
v_call: TRBV7-2; cdr3_aa: CASSFFVGGGADTQYF
v_call: TRBV28; cdr3_aa: CASHDLNTGELFF
v_call: TRBV20-1; cdr3_aa: CSAPKGLAGPYEQYF
v_call: TRBV3-1; cdr3_aa: CASSQEGWDKQFF
v_call: TRBV7-7; cdr3_aa: CASSPYVGTSGETQYF
v_call: TRBV10-3; cdr3_aa: CASSYSVEHEQFF
v_call: TRBV4-1; cdr3_aa: CASSQGLGGETQYF
v_call: TRBV7-2; cdr3_aa: CASSLHGAGAGRNEQFF
v_call: TRBV18; cdr3_aa: CASSPFQGSDSPLHF
v_call: TRBV7-2; cdr3_aa: CASSLAAADTQYF
v_call: TRBV20-1; cdr3_aa: CSARGLTSGRTDTQYF
v_call: TRBV20-1; cdr3_aa: CSAATGGSQPQHF
v_call: TRBV5-1; cdr3_aa: CASSLEGYAGNTIYF
v_call: TRBV5-1; cdr3_aa: CASSLTGQGSLETQYF
v_call: TRBV9; cdr3_aa: CASSPRGDSLSGNTIYF
v_call: TRBV2; cdr3_aa: CASSIQGTGGQPQHF
v_call: TRBV27; cdr3_aa: CASSGEGLAVGEQFF
v_call: TRBV6-1; cdr3_aa: CASRRTSLPDTQYF
v_call: TRBV7-2; cdr3_aa: CASSLATWNEQYF
v_call: TRBV5-1; cdr3_aa: CASSQSRGTYEQYF
v_call: TRBV18; cdr3_aa: CASSAGRYEQYF
v_call: TRBV20-1; cdr3_aa: CSAKSGSYEQYF
v_call: TRBV5-4; cdr3_aa: CASSRDRGINTIYF
v_call: TRBV5-1; cdr3_aa: CASGRDYNEQFF
v_call: TRBV20-1; cdr3_aa: CSARGGHSNQPQHF
v_call: TRBV9; cdr3_aa: CASSVAGSGVGSPLHF
v_call: TRBV20-1; cdr3_aa: CSADRGNYGYTF
v_call: TRBV6-1; cdr3_aa: CASSEAARGNEQFF
v_call: TRBV29-1; cdr3_aa: CSVRGGNTEAFF
v_call: TRBV5-1; cdr3_aa: CASSSGPGSSGANVLTF
v_call: TRBV20-1; cdr3_aa: CSAPTGLTDTQYF
v_call: TRBV20-1; cdr3_aa: CSLRGRTYEQYF
v_call: TRBV18; cdr3_aa: CASSPKANTEAFF
v_call: TRBV20-1; cdr3_aa: CSARPSVGDTQYF
v_call: TRBV7-9; cdr3_aa: CASSLGAPGNNSPLHF
v_call: TRBV18; cdr3_aa: CASSRTGTGESSYGYTF
v_call: TRBV6-6; cdr3_aa: CASSPTGGNTEAFF
v_call: TRBV27; cdr3_aa: CASSSKGQTLNSGANVLTF
v_call: TRBV20-1; cdr3_aa: CSAALGGMGNTEAFF
v_call: TRBV20-1; cdr3_aa: CSASLGGRAWDEQFF
v_call: TRBV14; cdr3_aa: CASSPFLANTEAFF
v_call: TRBV5-1; cdr3_aa: CASSLTGDEKLFF
v_call: TRBV4-3; cdr3_aa: CASSQDVLATGELFF
v_call: TRBV7-2; cdr3_aa: CASSYFMAGQETQYF
v_call: TRBV7-2; cdr3_aa: CASSLWTGDTQYF
v_call: TRBV7-3; cdr3_aa: CASSLLPGGEQFF
v_call: TRBV7-9; cdr3_aa: CASSLDGTSGVDTQYF
v_call: TRBV28; cdr3_aa: CASSRGLASNEQFF
v_call: TRBV12-3/TRBV12-4; cdr3_aa: CASRHRVTGELFF
v_call: TRBV6-6; cdr3_aa: CASSYRAPDTDTQYF
v_call: TRBV18; cdr3_aa: CASDTSGSFATQYF
v_call: TRBV5-1; cdr3_aa: CASIPLAGGYEQYF
v_call: TRBV12-3/TRBV12-4; cdr3_aa: CASSARAGGKSYEQYF
v_call: TRBV7-7; cdr3_aa: CASSLGEYQETQYF